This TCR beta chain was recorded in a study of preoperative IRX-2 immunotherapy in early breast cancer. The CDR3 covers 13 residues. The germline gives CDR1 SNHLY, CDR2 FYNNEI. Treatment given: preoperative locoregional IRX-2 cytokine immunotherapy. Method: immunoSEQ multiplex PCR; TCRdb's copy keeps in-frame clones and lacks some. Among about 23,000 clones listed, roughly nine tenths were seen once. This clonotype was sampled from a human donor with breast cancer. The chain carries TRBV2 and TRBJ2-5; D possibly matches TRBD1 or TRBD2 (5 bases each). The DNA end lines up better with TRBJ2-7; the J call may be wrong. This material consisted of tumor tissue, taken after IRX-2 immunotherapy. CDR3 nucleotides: TGTGCCAGCACTTTGGGGGTCCCCTACGAGCAGTACTTC. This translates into CASTLGVPYEQYF.